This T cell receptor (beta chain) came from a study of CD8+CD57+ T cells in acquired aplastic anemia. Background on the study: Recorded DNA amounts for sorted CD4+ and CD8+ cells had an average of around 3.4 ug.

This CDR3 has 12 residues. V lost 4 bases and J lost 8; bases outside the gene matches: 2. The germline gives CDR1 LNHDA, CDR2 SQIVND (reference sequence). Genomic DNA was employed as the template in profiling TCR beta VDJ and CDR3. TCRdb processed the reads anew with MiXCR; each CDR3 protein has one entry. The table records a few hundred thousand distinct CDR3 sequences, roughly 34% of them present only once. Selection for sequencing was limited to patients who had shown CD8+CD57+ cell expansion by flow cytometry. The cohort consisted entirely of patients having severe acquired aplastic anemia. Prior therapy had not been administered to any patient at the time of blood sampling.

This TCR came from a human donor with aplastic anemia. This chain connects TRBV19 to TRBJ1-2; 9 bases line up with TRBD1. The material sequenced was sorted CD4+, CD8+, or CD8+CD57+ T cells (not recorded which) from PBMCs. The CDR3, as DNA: TGTGCCAGTAGTACCGGGACAGGGGGCTACACCTTC. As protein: CASSTGTGGYTF.